This is a list of T cell receptor beta chains from one sample in a study of T cells in localized non-small cell lung cancer. Clones were read by immunoSEQ multiplex PCR, and TCRdb kept only the in-frame ones, dropping some. The table has 70,000 to 75,000 clones, roughly 80% seen once. Sequenced here: peripheral blood, sampled before any cancer treatment. Source of these receptors: a female donor older than 55 with stage I lung adenocarcinoma. The CDR3 runs from the conserved cysteine through the conserved F or W. Fields, in order: V gene, D gene, J gene, clone size, CDR3 protein, CDR3 DNA. D genes are given only for firm matches. Expanded clones get a size class; other rows say once, few or many, or leave the size out.

>TRBV6-6|NA|TRBJ1-1|NA
CASSPLLNTEAFF
TGTGCCAGCAGCCCCCTATTAAACACTGAAGCTTTCTTT
>TRBV7-3|NA|TRBJ1-2|NA
CASSLGPGKGYTF
TGTGCCAGCAGCTTAGGTCCAGGGAAAGGCTACACCTTC
>TRBV9|NA|TRBJ2-3|NA
CASSVEGTDTQYF
TGTGCCAGCAGCGTAGAAGGTACAGATACGCAGTATTTT
>TRBV5-1|TRBD1|TRBJ2-7|NA
CASSPTGGSYEQYF
TGCGCCAGCAGCCCGACAGGGGGCTCCTACGAGCAGTACTTC
>TRBV9|NA|TRBJ2-5|NA
CASSVGGAQETQYF
TGTGCCAGCAGCGTAGGCGGGGCGCAAGAGACCCAGTACTTC
>TRBV19|TRBD2|TRBJ2-1|few
CASSKGPSGSRWNEQFF
TGTGCCAGTAGTAAGGGCCCAAGCGGGAGTAGGTGGAATGAGCAGTTCTTC
>TRBV6-5|NA|TRBJ1-3|NA
CASSYSGSYGNTIYF
TGTGCCAGCAGTTACTCGGGCAGCTACGGAAACACCATATATTTT
>TRBV11-3|NA|TRBJ2-5|NA
CASRAGTGSAQYF
TGTGCCAGCAGGGCCGGGACTGGGTCAGCCCAGTACTTC
>TRBV28|TRBD1|TRBJ2-7|NA
CASSSRDRVYEQYF
TGTGCCAGCAGTTCCAGGGACAGGGTGTACGAGCAGTACTTC
>TRBV4-1|NA|TRBJ2-1|NA
CASSQADGGRGYNEQFF
TGCGCCAGCAGCCAAGCTGATGGGGGGCGGGGGTACAATGAGCAGTTCTTC
>TRBV7-2|TRBD2|TRBJ2-2|NA
CASSLGPSGTGELFF
TGTGCCAGCAGCTTAGGTCCTAGCGGGACCGGGGAGCTGTTTTTT
>TRBV6-4|NA|TRBJ1-1|NA
CASSDSSVGTEAFF
TGTGCCAGCAGTGACTCGTCGGTGGGGACTGAAGCTTTCTTT
>TRBV7-3|NA|TRBJ2-4|NA
CASSPGEASNIQYF
TGTGCCAGCAGCCCGGGGGAAGCTTCAAACATTCAGTACTTC
>TRBV28|NA|TRBJ1-1|NA
CASSIQQINTEAFF
TGTGCCAGCAGTATACAACAGATAAACACTGAAGCTTTCTTT
>TRBV6-1|NA|TRBJ1-5|NA
CASSERREPPQPQHF
TGTGCCAGCAGTGAACGAAGGGAACCCCCACAGCCCCAGCATTTT
>TRBV9|NA|TRBJ1-2|NA
CASSEAGKRHGYTF
TGTGCCAGCAGCGAGGCAGGGAAGAGGCATGGCTACACCTTC
>TRBV5-1|TRBD2|TRBJ2-2|NA
CASSFSGAGTGELFF
TGCGCCAGCAGCTTTAGCGGGGCGGGGACCGGGGAGCTGTTTTTT
>TRBV5-8|TRBD2|TRBJ2-7|few
CASSLALSGRVRYEQYF
TGTGCCAGCAGCTTGGCCCTTAGCGGGAGGGTTCGCTACGAGCAGTACTTC
>TRBV4-2|TRBD2|TRBJ2-3|few
CASSQDFGGAYTQYF
TGTGCCAGCAGCCAAGACTTCGGGGGGGCATATACGCAGTATTTT
>TRBV29-1|TRBD2|TRBJ2-3|NA
CSVSGSGRATDTQYF
TGCAGCGTGTCGGGTAGCGGGAGGGCCACAGATACGCAGTATTTT
>TRBV11-1|TRBD1|TRBJ2-5|NA
CASSLDRGHQETQYF
TGTGCCAGCAGCTTAGACAGGGGTCACCAAGAGACCCAGTACTTC
>TRBV7-9|NA|TRBJ2-2|NA
CASSLGPGRNTGELFF
TGTGCCAGCAGCTTAGGTCCGGGGAGGAACACCGGGGAGCTGTTTTTT
>TRBV10-1|NA|TRBJ1-1|few
CASSDDSLNTEAFF
TGCGCCAGCAGTGATGACAGTCTGAACACTGAAGCTTTCTTT
>TRBV20-1|TRBD1|TRBJ1-2|NA
CSANRGSYTF
TGCAGTGCAAACAGGGGGAGCTACACCTTC
>TRBV5-4|TRBD1|TRBJ1-2|once
CASSLTGDSTNYGYTF
TGTGCCAGCAGCTTGACCGGGGACAGTACTAACTATGGCTACACCTTC
>TRBV7-3|NA|TRBJ2-3|once
CASSLTGFGGTDTQYF
TGTGCCAGCAGCTTAACAGGGTTTGGGGGCACAGATACGCAGTATTTT
>TRBV19|TRBD2|TRBJ2-3|once
CASSDAGAFTDTQYF
TGTGCCAGTAGTGACGCGGGAGCTTTCACAGATACGCAGTATTTT
>TRBV5-1|NA|TRBJ1-2|NA
CASSSETHSYGYTF
TGCGCCAGCAGCTCCGAGACCCATTCTTATGGCTACACCTTC
>TRBV5-4|NA|TRBJ1-6|NA
CASSLDPKPYNSPLHF
TGTGCCAGCAGCTTGGACCCGAAACCTTATAATTCACCCCTCCACTTT
>TRBV9|NA|TRBJ1-3|NA
CASSAQGATAGNTIYF
TGTGCCAGCAGCGCCCAAGGGGCGACGGCTGGAAACACCATATATTTT
>TRBV5-1|TRBD2|TRBJ2-5|NA
CASRSGGGPGETQYF
TGCGCCAGCAGGTCTGGCGGGGGGCCGGGAGAGACCCAGTACTTC
>TRBV15|TRBD2|TRBJ2-5|NA
CATSRDRTSRETQYF
TGTGCCACCAGCAGAGATCGGACTAGTCGGGAGACCCAGTACTTC
>TRBV6-1|TRBD1|TRBJ1-6|NA
CASGQGTNSPLHF
TGTGCCAGCGGACAGGGGACTAATTCACCCCTCCACTTT
>TRBV11-3|NA|TRBJ2-1|NA
CASSLANEQFF
TGTGCCAGCAGCTTAGCCAATGAGCAGTTCTTC
>TRBV7-2|NA|TRBJ2-7|NA
CASSLAWGLSYEQYF
TGTGCCAGCAGCTTAGCGTGGGGGCTTTCCTACGAGCAGTACTTC
>TRBV11-3|NA|TRBJ1-1|NA
CASSFWGRATEAFF
TGTGCCAGCAGCTTCTGGGGGAGGGCCACTGAAGCTTTCTTT
>TRBV29-1|NA|TRBJ1-2|NA
CSVKVMQIDLGGYTF
TGCAGCGTAAAAGTCATGCAAATCGACCTGGGTGGCTACACCTTC
>TRBV7-9|NA|TRBJ1-5|NA
CASSSNDRPHNSQHF
TGTGCCAGCAGTTCCAATGACAGGCCCCACAACTCCCAGCATTTT
>TRBV18|TRBD1|TRBJ2-7|NA
CASSPGTGRYEQYF
TGTGCCAGCTCACCAGGGACAGGGCGCTACGAGCAGTACTTC
>TRBV10-3|TRBD2|TRBJ2-7|NA
CAISEPGLAGYEQYF
TGTGCCATCAGTGAGCCCGGACTAGCGGGTTACGAGCAGTACTTC
>TRBV15|NA|TRBJ2-5|NA
CATSRAGLQETQYF
TGTGCCACCAGCAGAGCCGGGCTTCAAGAGACCCAGTACTTC
>TRBV20-1|NA|TRBJ1-2|NA
CSATIGYGYTF
TGCAGTGCTACTATCGGGTATGGCTACACCTTC
>TRBV19|NA|TRBJ2-2|NA
CASARGLNTGELFF
TGTGCCAGTGCCCGGGGCCTCAACACCGGGGAGCTGTTTTTT
>TRBV9|NA|TRBJ1-1|NA
CASSPFGGAEAFF
TGTGCCAGCAGCCCGTTTGGGGGGGCTGAAGCTTTCTTT
>TRBV11-3|TRBD1|TRBJ2-7|NA
CASRGTGEIGSYEQYF
TGTGCCAGCAGAGGGACAGGGGAAATAGGGTCCTACGAGCAGTACTTC
>TRBV6-5|TRBD2|TRBJ2-7|NA
CASMSNSGSYEQYF
TGTGCCAGCATGTCCAATAGCGGGAGCTACGAGCAGTACTTC
>TRBV19|NA|TRBJ1-3|NA
CASSLGLGNTIYF
TGTGCCAGTAGTCTTGGACTCGGAAACACCATATATTTT